This TCR beta chain was identified in a study of blood T cell repertoires in COVID-19. Study information: Specimens from acute and convalescent COVID-19 originated in the United States, Italy and Spain. T cells, B-cell-depleted T cells, or PBMCs supplied cDNA or gDNA.

The CDR3 is made up of 16 amino acids. The germline V gene has CDR1 MDHEN and CDR2 SYDVKM. V was pared by 1 base and J by 4 bases, with 13 bases between. Original processing notes: Counts of nucleated cells, estimated from reference gene primer amplification, were obtained. Produced via immunoSEQ multiplex PCR; TCRdb's table is partial and in-frame only. V and J calls and clone size are copied from that table; D and trimming were computed from the DNA. This sample has fewer than 35,000 clones, with about nine tenths found just once. This clone was detected once. The chain carries TRBV28 and TRBJ1-4; D might be TRBD1 (6 bases). The TCR sequence derives from a human donor with active COVID-19. The donor label of this sample is uncertain. The sequencing input was peripheral blood. CDR3 DNA sequence: TGTGCCAGCAGTTTATACCAGGGGTCAAATAATGAAAAACTGTTTTTT. This gives the protein CASSLYQGSNNEKLFF.